These 21 T cell receptor beta chains originate from one sample sequenced in a study of T cells in localized non-small cell lung cancer. Clones were read by immunoSEQ multiplex PCR, and TCRdb kept only the in-frame ones, dropping some. The sample records more than 45,000 clones, about 85% being singletons. The sample consisted of PBMCs, taken before any cancer treatment. The origin of the receptors is a man between 40 and 70 years old with stage II lung adenocarcinoma.

This chain uses TRBV4-1 with TRBJ2-5; 7 bases line up with TRBD2. This CDR3 spans 13 amino acids. V lost 3 bases to trimming and J lost 4 bases; unmatched junction nucleotides: 2. Germline V gene sequence: CDR1 MGHRA, CDR2 YSYEKL. In DNA form, the CDR3 reads TGCGCCAGCAGCCAGGGACTACGAGAGACCCAGTACTTC. Its protein is CASSQGLRETQYF.

This sequence joins TRBV19 and TRBJ2-6, with TRBD1 matching over 9 bases. V dropped 4 bases and J dropped 1; count of bases not matched to a gene: 8. The CDR3 sequence is 18 residues long. CDR1 is LNHDA and CDR2 is SQIVND in the germline V gene (reference sequence). The CDR3 protein is CASSTLGQGGSGANVLTF. CDR3 bases: TGTGCCAGTAGTACTCTGGGACAGGGCGGGTCTGGGGCCAACGTCCTGACTTTC.

Concerning this clone itself: The DNA is left out, because the CDR3 cannot be placed on it with certainty; the CDR3 is given as TCRdb lists it. Other DNA sequences in this sample translate to the same CDR3. The rearrangement uses TRBV2 and TRBJ2-3; the table's D gene call, TRBD2, was not cross checked with the DNA. The CDR3 is made up of 20 amino acids, end residues included. The germline V gene encodes CDR1 SNHLY and CDR2 FYNNEI. The CDR3 protein is CASSTSLTSGGALGRDTQYF.

This clone appeared once. The V and J genes are TRBV10-2 and TRBJ2-3, with 7 positions matching TRBD1. Germline V gene lookup returns CDR1 WSHSY and CDR2 SAAADI. The CDR3 runs 11 residues. The junction had 2 bases not matched to a gene; V was cut back by 0 bases and J by 14 bases. CDR3 protein: CASSESGQAYF. The CDR3 bases are TGCGCCAGCAGTGAGTCAGGACAGGCGTATTTT.

The chain is built from TRBV6-1 and TRBJ1-1; D gene unclear. CDR1 and CDR2 from the germline V gene are MNHNS and SASEGT. This CDR3 contains 12 residues. Trimming took 5 bases from V and 5 from J, leaving 9 bases between them. The CDR3 DNA follows: TGTGCCAGCAGTATACTCGGAACTGAAGCTTTCTTT. It specifies CASSILGTEAFF.

The chain joins TRBV10-3 to TRBJ2-3; 8 bases agree with TRBD1. From germline, CDR1 is ENHRY and CDR2 SYGVKD. The CDR3 has 18 amino acids. The J segment lost 4 bases and the V segment lost 0 bases, leaving 12 bases of the junction unmatched. The CDR3 protein is CAISESPGQGRGSDTQYF. The CDR3 DNA follows: TGTGCCATCAGTGAGTCCCCTGGACAGGGAAGAGGGTCAGATACGCAGTATTTT.

CDR3 sequence: CASSQVGTGSTDTQYF. The CDR3 bases are TGCGCCAGCAGCCAAGTTGGGACAGGGAGCACAGATACGCAGTATTTT. The gene calls are TRBV4-1 and TRBJ2-3, with 9 nucleotides matching TRBD1. Germline loops: CDR1 MGHRA, CDR2 YSYEKL. Unmatched junction bases numbered 2, after V lost 1 base and J lost 0 bases. CDR3 size: 16 residues.

V gene TRBV7-2 combines with J gene TRBJ2-2; no reliable D call. Trimming removed 1 base from V and 1 base from J, with 13 bases in between. Germline lookup yields CDR1 SGHTA and CDR2 FQGNSA. The CDR3 loop spans 17 amino acids. CDR3 sequence: CASSLEQTQRNTGELFF. CDR3 nucleotide sequence: TGTGCCAGCAGCTTAGAACAGACCCAACGGAACACCGGGGAGCTGTTTTTT. The full variable domain, rest sourced from reference TRBV7-2 and TRBJ2-2, is GAGVSQSPSNKVTEKGKDVELRCDPISGHTALYWYRQSLGQGLEFLIYFQGNSAPDKSGLPSDRFSAERTGGSVSTLTIQRTQQEDSAVYLCASSLEQTQRNTGELFFGEGSRLTVL.

The rearrangement joins TRBV6-1 to TRBJ1-4; no reliable D call. In germline, CDR1 is MNHNS, CDR2 SASEGT. The V gene lost 5 bases and the J gene lost 5 bases, with 12 bases spanning the gap. The CDR3 loop spans 14 amino acids. The CDR3: CASSQDRENEKLFF. Written as DNA, the CDR3 is TGTGCCAGCAGTCAGGATCGAGAAAATGAAAAACTGTTTTTT.

The gene calls are TRBV2 and TRBJ2-2; D call uncertain. The CDR3 totals 13 residues. Per the germline V gene, CDR1 is SNHLY and CDR2 is FYNNEI. V lost 7 bases and J lost 1, with 7 bases in between. CDR3 sequence (DNA): TGTGCCAGCAAAAAGGGGAACACCGGGGAGCTGTTTTTT. Its protein product is CASKKGNTGELFF.

The rearrangement uses TRBV6-5 and TRBJ2-3; no reliable D call. The CDR3 is 15 residues long. Looked up from germline, CDR1 is MNHEY and CDR2 is SVGAGI. V gave up 5 bases and J gave up 6 bases, with 18 bases separating them. CDR3 amino acids: CASSIHRGPEDTQYF. In DNA, the CDR3 is TGTGCCAGCAGTATCCATCGAGGACCTGAGGATACGCAGTATTTT.

This clone was recorded a few times. The CDR3 bases are TGTGCCAGCAGCTCCGCTGATAGCGGGGGCCCTTTCTACAATGAGCAGTTCTTC. Translation gives CASSSADSGGPFYNEQFF. V and J are TRBV7-3 and TRBJ2-1, with 9 bases identical to TRBD2. This CDR3 is 18 amino acids long. The V gene's germline CDR1 is SGHTA and CDR2 FQGTGA. V gave up 4 bases and J gave up 3 bases; unmatched junction bases: 13.

This chain uses TRBV4-1 with TRBJ2-7; TRBD1 agrees at 10 bases. Germline lookup yields CDR1 MGHRA and CDR2 YSYEKL. V shed 1 base, J shed 5 bases, and the junction held 8 bases outside the gene matches. This CDR3 is built from 16 residues. The CDR3 region is CASSQGLGQGENEQYF. CDR3 in DNA: TGCGCCAGCAGCCAAGGCCTTGGACAGGGGGAAAACGAGCAGTACTTC.

The chain joins TRBV15 to TRBJ1-2; D is possibly TRBD1 (5 bases). The V end lost 8 bases, the J end lost 6 bases, and 16 bases lay between the germline ends. Germline CDR1 reads LNHNV; CDR2 reads YYDKDF (reference sequence). The CDR3 has 13 residues. Written as DNA, the CDR3 is TGTGCCACCTTATACGGGGGTCCGGATGGCTACACCTTC. Translated: CATLYGGPDGYTF.

This clone was picked up one time. This chain joins TRBV5-1 and TRBJ2-2, with 7 bases matching TRBD1. The CDR3 spans 16 residues. The V segment lost 5 bases and the J segment 1 base; nucleotides outside the gene matches: 8. The germline CDR1 and CDR2 sequences are SGHRS and YFSETQ. The CDR3 is CASRPPGTENTGELFF. CDR3 DNA: TGCGCCAGCAGACCACCCGGGACAGAGAACACCGGGGAGCTGTTTTTT.

The chain combines TRBV19 with TRBJ1-5; TRBD1 is a possible D gene (5 bases). CDR3 length equals 15 residues. Germline V CDR1 and CDR2: LNHDA, SQIVND (reference sequence). The V end was cut by 0 bases, the J end by 7 bases, with 13 bases between. The CDR3 DNA is TGTGCCAGTAGTATAGAGGTCAGGGAACGCCAGCCCCAGCATTTT. Translation gives CASSIEVRERQPQHF.

The V and J genes are TRBV11-2 and TRBJ1-2; D perhaps matches TRBD1 (6 bases). The CDR3 contains 14 residues. CDR1 and CDR2 (germline): SGHAT, FQNNGV. V gave up 6 bases and J gave up 12 bases, with 23 bases separating them. This chain's CDR3 is CASRENRDGVVDTF. DNA for the CDR3: TGTGCCAGCAGGGAGAACAGGGACGGGGTTGTAGACACCTTC.

V gene TRBV6-5 combines with J gene TRBJ2-2; no clear D gene. The CDR3 spans 14 residues. Germline V gives CDR1 MNHEY, CDR2 SVGAGI. V lost 7 bases and J lost 1, with 10 bases in between. CDR3 bases: TGTGCCAGCACTGGGAACAGGAACACCGGGGAGCTGTTTTTT. Residues: CASTGNRNTGELFF.

The V gene is TRBV10-2, the J gene TRBJ2-7, with TRBD1 identical over 9 bases. Looked up from germline, CDR1 is WSHSY and CDR2 is SAAADI. The CDR3 consists of 17 residues. The ends lost 7 bases at V and 3 bases at J; junction bases unmatched: 16. CDR3 DNA sequence: TGCGCCAGCACCCCGCCTCTCCGGGACAGGGTAAACTACGAGCAGTACGTC. This translates into CASTPPLRDRVNYEQYV.

CDR3 protein: CASSFRGTHEGTDTQYF. The CDR3 DNA sequence: TGTGCCAGCAGTTTTAGGGGGACCCACGAGGGAACAGATACGCAGTATTTT. V and J are TRBV27 and TRBJ2-3, with a tentative D call TRBD1 (6 bases). This CDR3 has 17 amino acids. Germline lookup yields CDR1 MNHEY and CDR2 SMNVEV (reference sequence). Trimming took off 3 bases at V and 3 bases at J, with 19 bases between the two ends.

The rearrangement uses TRBV5-1 and TRBJ1-1; 11 nucleotides align to TRBD1. The germline gives CDR1 SGHRS, CDR2 YFSETQ. V lost 5 bases to trimming and J lost 5 bases; unmatched junction nucleotides: 8. CDR3 length equals 15 residues. DNA for the CDR3: TGCGCCAGCAGTTCGGGACAGGGGGAAGGAACTGAAGCTTTCTTT. Its protein is CASSSGQGEGTEAFF.